The 23 T cell receptor beta chains in this list originate from one sample, sequenced in a study of shared clonotypes between healthy human individuals. Cells designated naive CD8 were CD45RO-negative and were positively selected for CCR7, with terminally differentiated effector memory CD45RA+ cells excluded. Sequencing used immunoSEQ multiplex PCR; TCRdb keeps in-frame clones, though not all of them. The table records about 2 million clones, about 95% of them present only once. Material: naive CD8+ T cells sorted from blood. These receptor sequences come from a man between 18 and 35 years old in good health.

The table lists this clone with a count of one. V is TRBV9 and J is TRBJ1-4; TRBD1 might be the D (5 bases). Germline values: CDR1 SGDLS, CDR2 YYNGEE. The CDR3 has 14 residues. The V end was cut by 5 bases, the J end by 7 bases, with 15 bases between. In DNA, the CDR3 is TGTGCCAGCAGTGGGTCCACGGGGGGTGAAAAACTGTTTTTT. Encoded protein: CASSGSTGGEKLFF.

V is TRBV4-3 and J is TRBJ2-2; no definite D call. CDR1 is LGHNA and CDR2 is YSLEER in the germline V gene. With 0 bases removed from V and 2 bases from J, the gap between germline ends came to 13 bases. This CDR3 has 17 amino acids. In nucleotides, the CDR3 is TGCGCCAGCAGCCAAGATCTGGTCGGCCCCAACACCGGGGAGCTGTTTTTT. Translated, it gives CASSQDLVGPNTGELFF.

The V call is TRBV19, the J call TRBJ2-1; TRBD2 might be the D (6 bases). Germline CDR1 is LNHDA and CDR2 is SQIVND (reference sequence). The CDR3 contains 15 residues. The V end was cut by 3 bases, the J end by 6 bases, with 15 bases between. CDR3 in amino acids: CASSISGHPGNEQFF. In nucleotides, the CDR3 is TGTGCCAGTAGTATTAGCGGCCACCCAGGCAATGAGCAGTTCTTC.

V is TRBV6-1 and J is TRBJ2-7, with a tentative D call TRBD1 (7 bases). CDR3 length equals 13 residues. Germline V CDR1 and CDR2: MNHNS, SASEGT. Between the trimmed V and J ends, which lost 10 bases and 3 bases, there was a span of 16 bases. CDR3 sequence (DNA): TGTGCCATCAGGGGGGATAGCTTCTACGAGCAGTACTTC. It specifies CAIRGDSFYEQYF.

The gene calls are TRBV2 and TRBJ2-5, with 7 bases fitting TRBD1. This CDR3 is 16 amino acids long. CDR1 and CDR2 (germline): SNHLY, FYNNEI. V lost 0 bases and J lost 5; bases outside the gene matches: 9. CDR3 coding DNA: TGTGCCAGCAGTGAAGCGCCGACAGGGTTGGGGGAGACCCAGTACTTC. Residues: CASSEAPTGLGETQYF.

The V call is TRBV19, the J call TRBJ2-2, with TRBD2 matching over 9 bases. CDR1 and CDR2 (germline): LNHDA, SQIVND (reference sequence). With V trimmed by 6 bases and J by 6 bases, 8 bases remained unmatched. The CDR3 totals 15 residues. The CDR3 loop is CASSPLSGSSGELFF. CDR3 nucleotides: TGTGCCAGTAGCCCACTTAGCGGGAGTTCCGGGGAGCTGTTTTTT.

This clone showed up just once. The chain has TRBV5-8 and TRBJ2-1; D ambiguous. The CDR3 consists of 12 residues. V shed 0 bases and J shed 9 bases, with 7 bases lying between them. CDR1 and CDR2 from the germline V gene are SGHTS and YDEGEE. The CDR3 nucleotides read TGTGCCAGCAGCTTGGCGGCCTCTGAGCAGTTCTTC. This gives the protein CASSLAASEQFF.

To note about this clone: This same CDR3 is encoded by further DNA sequences in the sample. The chain joins TRBV2 to TRBJ2-3; 7 nucleotides match TRBD1. V lost 3 bases to trimming and J lost 0 bases; unmatched junction nucleotides: 3. CDR1 and CDR2 (germline): SNHLY, FYNNEI. This CDR3 has 15 residues. DNA of the CDR3: TGTGCCAGCAGTGATGGGACAGCAAGCACAGATACGCAGTATTTT. Translating gives CASSDGTASTDTQYF.

This chain uses TRBV13 with TRBJ2-3; D is ambiguous. CDR3 length equals 15 residues. Per the germline V gene, CDR1 is PRHDT and CDR2 is FYEKMQ (reference sequence). Trimming shortened V by 3 bases and J by 1 base, and 11 bases separated the two germline ends. As DNA, the CDR3 is TGTGCCAGCAGCTTCTCGAACAGTGGCACAGATACGCAGTATTTT. Translating it yields CASSFSNSGTDTQYF.

The chain combines TRBV9 with TRBJ2-1; 11 bases line up with TRBD2. V lost 6 bases to trimming and J lost 0 bases; unmatched junction nucleotides: 5. The CDR3 is 16 amino acids. Germline CDR1 SGDLS, CDR2 YYNGEE. CDR3 bases: TGTGCCAGCACCCCTAGCGGGGGGACCTCCTACAATGAGCAGTTCTTC. This sequence encodes CASTPSGGTSYNEQFF.

V and J are TRBV6-5 and TRBJ2-5; tentatively, D is TRBD2 (5 bases). Per germline, CDR1 MNHEY and CDR2 SVGAGI. V lost 5 bases to trimming and J lost 3 bases, with 16 bases between them. The CDR3 consists of 15 residues. CDR3 loop: CASSTVSGIEETQYF. The CDR3 nucleotides read TGTGCCAGCAGTACTGTGTCGGGGATCGAAGAGACCCAGTACTTC.

This clone was counted once. The chain has TRBV28 and TRBJ1-1, with D possibly TRBD1 on 6 matching bases. CDR1 and CDR2 (germline): MDHEN, SYDVKM. CDR3 length: 16 amino acids. V lost 3 bases and J lost 3, with 17 bases in between. CDR3 DNA: TGTGCCAGCAGTTTCCAACAGGGTAATGGGGACACTGAAGCTTTCTTT. Protein: CASSFQQGNGDTEAFF.

J is TRBJ2-6 and V is TRBV28; a weak D match, TRBD2 (7 bases). With 4 bases removed from V and 4 bases from J, the gap between germline ends came to 26 bases. Germline loops: CDR1 MDHEN, CDR2 SYDVKM. This CDR3 region has 20 residues. DNA for the CDR3: TGTGCCAGCAGTTATCGGACAGCCCGGGAGGTAGGATCCGGGGCCAACGTCCTGACTTTC. Translation gives CASSYRTAREVGSGANVLTF.

This clone has just one count. V is TRBV27 and J is TRBJ2-5; D is possibly TRBD2 (6 bases). Between the trimmed V and J ends, which lost 8 bases and 2 bases, there was a span of 18 bases. This CDR3 comprises 15 residues. Germline loops: CDR1 MNHEY, CDR2 SMNVEV (reference sequence). CDR3 in amino acids: CASAYSVGLQETQYF. As DNA, the CDR3 is TGTGCCAGCGCATATAGTGTGGGACTTCAAGAGACCCAGTACTTC.

The chain combines TRBV6-5 with TRBJ2-1; no reliable D call. Germline CDR1 reads MNHEY; CDR2 reads SVGAGI. Trimming shortened V by 2 bases and J by 10 bases, and 18 bases separated the two germline ends. The CDR3 is 15 amino acids. The CDR3 loop is CASSYGLGFVGEQFF. The CDR3 nucleotides read TGTGCCAGCAGTTACGGGTTGGGATTTGTAGGAGAGCAGTTCTTC.

This chain links TRBV15 with TRBJ1-5; D unresolved. V lost 1 base and J 0 bases, leaving 16 bases between the germline ends. Germline loops: CDR1 LNHNV, CDR2 YYDKDF (reference sequence). This CDR3 is built from 18 residues. CDR3 protein: CATSRVVFGDYSNQPQHF. As DNA, the CDR3 is TGTGCCACCAGCAGAGTCGTTTTCGGGGATTATAGCAATCAGCCCCAGCATTTT.

The chain recombines TRBV10-3 with TRBJ1-2, with D possibly matching TRBD1 (6 bases). Germline V CDR1 and CDR2: ENHRY, SYGVKD. Trimming took off 7 bases at V and 5 bases at J, with 20 bases between the two ends. The CDR3 consists of 15 residues. This CDR3 is CAITGDSGIPYGYTF. CDR3 nucleotide sequence: TGTGCCATCACAGGGGACTCCGGGATACCATATGGCTACACCTTC.

V and J are TRBV5-1 and TRBJ2-7; the D gene is possibly TRBD2 (6 bases). Germline V CDR1 and CDR2: SGHRS, YFSETQ. This CDR3 has 17 residues. Trimming stripped 4 bases from V and 2 bases from J, with 22 bases between. This CDR3 is CASSPRTTGSYPYEQYF. CDR3 nucleotides: TGCGCCAGCAGCCCCCGGACTACCGGTAGCTATCCCTACGAGCAGTACTTC.

The chain recombines TRBV19 with TRBJ2-1; TRBD2 matches at 14 bases. Germline-derived CDR1 and CDR2 are LNHDA and SQIVND (reference sequence). The CDR3 is made up of 17 amino acids. V lost 6 bases, J lost 4 bases, and 8 bases stayed unmatched. CDR3 residues: CASRGLAGGRFYNEQFF. DNA of the CDR3: TGTGCCAGTAGAGGACTAGCGGGGGGCCGATTTTACAATGAGCAGTTCTTC.

The rearrangement uses TRBV12-2 and TRBJ1-1. TRBV12-2 is a pseudogene locus. This CDR3 region has 18 residues. CDR3 nucleotides: TGTGCAAGTCGCTTCCATCGGGGGAAGTCGGGGATTAACACTGAAGCTTTCTTT. Protein product: CASRFHRGKSGINTEAFF.

V and J are TRBV5-1 and TRBJ2-7, with TRBD1 matching over 9 bases. Trimming removed 3 bases from V and 4 bases from J; junction bases left unmatched: 5. The CDR3 loop spans 14 amino acids. In germline, CDR1 is SGHRS, CDR2 YFSETQ. The CDR3 region is CASSSMGQGYEQYF. The CDR3 DNA reads TGCGCCAGCAGCTCTATGGGACAGGGATACGAGCAGTACTTC.

The genes are TRBV2 and TRBJ2-7, with a tentative D call TRBD1 (6 bases). Germline-derived CDR1 and CDR2 are SNHLY and FYNNEI. This CDR3 spans 15 amino acids. Trimming took 6 bases from V and 2 from J, leaving 17 bases between them. The CDR3, as DNA: TGTGCCAGCAGGACGGCGGCAGGGGCTACCTACGAGCAGTACTTC. As protein: CASRTAAGATYEQYF.

V usage is TRBV11-2 and J usage is TRBJ2-7; 12 bases are a match to TRBD2. CDR3 length: 18 residues. V lost 4 bases to trimming and J lost 2 bases; unmatched junction nucleotides: 12. Germline loops: CDR1 SGHAT, CDR2 FQNNGV. CDR3 region: CASSSGLAGINPTYEQYF. As DNA, the CDR3 is TGTGCCAGCAGCTCTGGACTAGCGGGGATCAATCCGACCTACGAGCAGTACTTC.